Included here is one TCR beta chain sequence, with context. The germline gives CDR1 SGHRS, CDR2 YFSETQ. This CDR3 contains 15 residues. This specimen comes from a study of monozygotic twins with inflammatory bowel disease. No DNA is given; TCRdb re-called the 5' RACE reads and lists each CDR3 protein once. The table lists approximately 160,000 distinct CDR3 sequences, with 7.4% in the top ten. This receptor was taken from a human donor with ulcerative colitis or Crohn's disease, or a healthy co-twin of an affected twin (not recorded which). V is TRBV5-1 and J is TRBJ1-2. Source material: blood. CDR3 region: CASSLASGTNYGYTF.